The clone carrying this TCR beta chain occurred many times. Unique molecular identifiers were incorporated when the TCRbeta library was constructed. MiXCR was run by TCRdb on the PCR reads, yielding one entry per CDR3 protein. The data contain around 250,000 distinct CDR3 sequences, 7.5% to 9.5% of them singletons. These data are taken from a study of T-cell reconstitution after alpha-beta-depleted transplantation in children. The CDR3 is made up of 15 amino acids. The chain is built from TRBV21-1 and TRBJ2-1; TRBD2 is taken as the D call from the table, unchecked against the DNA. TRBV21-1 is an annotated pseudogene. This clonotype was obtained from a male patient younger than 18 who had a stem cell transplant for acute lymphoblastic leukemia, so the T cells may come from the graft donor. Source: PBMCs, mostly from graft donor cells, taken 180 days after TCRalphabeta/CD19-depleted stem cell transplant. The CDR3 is CASDLAGGPHNEQFF. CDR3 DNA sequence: TGTGCCAGCGATTTAGCGGGGGGGCCCCACAATGAGCAGTTCTTC.